These 20 T cell receptor beta chains were all obtained from the same sample, sequenced in a study of blood T cell repertoires in COVID-19. The data were produced by immunoSEQ multiplex PCR, yet TCRdb's version contains in-frame clones alone and is incomplete. The top ten hold over 4.5% of the sample, which has a few hundred thousand clones, around 83% seen once. The sequencing input was PBMCs or T cells enriched from blood (not recorded which). The receptor set was obtained from a woman aged 50 to 65 who had recovered from COVID-19.

V is TRBV5-4 and J is TRBJ1-1; D is possibly TRBD1 (5 bases). With 3 bases removed from V and 2 bases from J, the gap between germline ends came to 11 bases. Germline CDR1 reads SGHNT; CDR2 reads YYREEE (reference sequence). The CDR3 sequence is 14 residues long. In DNA, the CDR3 is TGTGCCAGCAGCTCACCAGGGCCTAACACTGAAGCTTTCTTT. It specifies CASSSPGPNTEAFF.

This chain links TRBV27 with TRBJ1-1; no firm D call. Germline CDR1 and CDR2: MNHEY and SMNVEV (reference sequence). The germline V and J ends were trimmed by 3 bases and 6 bases, with 17 bases remaining between them. The CDR3 length is 15 residues. The DNA of the CDR3 is TGTGCCAGCAGTTTCGAGGGAGGATTTAACGCTGAAGCTTTCTTT. This gives the protein CASSFEGGFNAEAFF.

The chain uses TRBV5-1 and TRBJ2-1; perhaps TRBD2 as D (5 bases). Germline CDR1 and CDR2: SGHRS and YFSETQ. The CDR3 spans 15 residues. Trimming stripped 0 bases from V and 0 bases from J, with 7 bases between. DNA for the CDR3: TGCGCCAGCAGCTTGGCGGGGAGCTCCTACAATGAGCAGTTCTTC. It translates to CASSLAGSSYNEQFF.

This sequence joins TRBV29-1 and TRBJ2-7; D is uncertain. The CDR3 covers 12 residues. The ends were cut back, 3 bases at V and 6 bases at J, with 12 bases in the middle. Germline V gene data show CDR1 as SQVTM and CDR2 as ANQGSEA. CDR3 residues: CSVDGFLGEQYF. In nucleotides, the CDR3 is TGCAGCGTTGACGGGTTTTTGGGCGAGCAGTACTTC.

This chain connects TRBV7-2 to TRBJ2-1; 7 bases match TRBD2. V was clipped by 3 bases and J by 7 bases; unmatched bases: 12. The germline V gene has CDR1 SGHTA and CDR2 FQGNSA. The CDR3 is made up of 16 amino acids. CDR3 DNA sequence: TGTGCCAGCAGCTTCATGGGCGGGAGCGCTTGGAATGAGCAGTTCTTC. Translation: CASSFMGGSAWNEQFF. The full variable domain, completed using reference TRBV7-2 and TRBJ2-1, is GAGVSQSPSNKVTEKGKDVELRCDPISGHTALYWYRQSLGQGLEFLIYFQGNSAPDKSGLPSDRFSAERTGGSVSTLTIQRTQQEDSAVYLCASSFMGGSAWNEQFFGPGTRLTVL.

The rearrangement joins TRBV29-1 to TRBJ2-3; D is possibly TRBD2 (7 bases). CDR3 length: 14 residues. The germline CDR1 and CDR2 sequences are SQVTM and ANQGSEA. The ends were cut back, 3 bases at V and 4 bases at J, with 14 bases in the middle. CDR3 loop: CSVEGRGGADTQYF. DNA of the CDR3: TGCAGCGTTGAGGGGAGGGGGGGCGCAGATACGCAGTATTTT.

Of note for this clone: Compared with germline, one end of the junction differs, possibly owing to a read error. This chain joins TRBV6-1 and TRBJ1-3; D is uncertain. The V gene's germline CDR1 is MNHNS and CDR2 SASEGT. The CDR3 has 17 residues. CDR3 DNA sequence: TGTGCCAGTAGTGAAGGATCTTTAATAGACTCTGGAAACACCATATATTTT. Its translation is CASSEGSLIDSGNTIYF.

The chain couples TRBV7-2 to TRBJ1-2; 8 nucleotides match TRBD1. V shed 7 bases, J shed 5 bases, and the junction held 6 bases outside the gene matches. The germline V gene has CDR1 SGHTA and CDR2 FQGNSA. The CDR3 runs 13 residues. The CDR3 nucleotides read TGTGCCAGCAACAAACAGGGGGGATATGGCTACACCTTC. Encoded protein: CASNKQGGYGYTF.

CDR3 protein: CASSLGGRGYTF. The DNA of the CDR3 is TGTGCCAGCAGTTTGGGAGGTCGTGGCTACACCTTC. V and J are TRBV28 and TRBJ1-2, with D uncertain. This CDR3 is built from 12 residues. With 3 bases removed from V and 7 bases from J, the gap between germline ends came to 9 bases. The germline gives CDR1 MDHEN, CDR2 SYDVKM.

CDR3 sequence (DNA): TGTGCCAGCAGTATCGCGGGAAGGATCTATGGCTACACCTTC. The encoded protein is CASSIAGRIYGYTF. This chain uses TRBV6-5 with TRBJ1-2; no reliable D call. This CDR3 is built from 14 residues. Looked up from germline, CDR1 is MNHEY and CDR2 is SVGAGI. The V and J ends lost 5 bases and 4 bases respectively, with 14 bases between them.

The chain has TRBV3-1 (or the pseudogene TRBV3-2) and TRBJ1-4, with unresolved D. The CDR3 spans 13 residues. Trimming pared 2 bases from V and 8 bases from J, leaving 9 bases between. Germline-derived CDR1 and CDR2 are LGHDT and YNNKEL (reference sequence). The CDR3 protein is CASSQPPGEKLFF. CDR3 DNA: TGTGCCAGCAGCCAACCCCCGGGAGAAAAACTGTTTTTT.

The rearrangement uses TRBV5-5 and TRBJ1-2, with a possible D match to TRBD1 (5 bases). Deletions cut 0 bases from V and 1 base from J, with 7 bases between. Germline values: CDR1 SGHKS, CDR2 YYEKEE (reference sequence). The CDR3 has 14 residues. The CDR3 here is CASSLDRRNYGYTF. CDR3 coding DNA: TGTGCCAGCAGCTTGGACAGGCGTAACTATGGCTACACCTTC.

V gene TRBV6-2 or TRBV6-3 combines with J gene TRBJ1-5; D is ambiguous. Looked up from germline, CDR1 is MNHEY and CDR2 is SVGEGT. The CDR3 spans 15 residues. Trimming stripped 7 bases from V and 6 bases from J, with 19 bases between. CDR3 in amino acids: CASTYSMNEGQPQHF. CDR3 nucleotide sequence: TGTGCCAGCACCTACTCGATGAATGAGGGTCAGCCCCAGCATTTT.

The chain combines TRBV3-1 (or the pseudogene TRBV3-2) with TRBJ2-1; unclear D gene. Between the trimmed V and J ends, which lost 1 base and 10 bases, there was a span of 8 bases. This CDR3 spans 12 amino acids. Germline V gene lookup returns CDR1 LGHDT and CDR2 YNNKEL (reference sequence). CDR3 DNA sequence: TGTGCCAGCAGCCAAGGGTCGAGGGAGCAGTTCTTC. Its translation: CASSQGSREQFF.

About this clone itself: At the DNA level, this CDR3 is encoded by other sequences in the same sample as well. V is TRBV19 and J is TRBJ2-7, with D tentatively TRBD1 (6 bases). This CDR3 is 14 amino acids long. V was cut by 1 base and J by 2 bases, with 9 bases left in between. Germline assignment: CDR1 LNHDA and CDR2 SQIVND (reference sequence). CDR3 sequence reads: CASSIGRGAYEQYF. The CDR3 bases are TGTGCCAGTAGTATAGGCAGGGGCGCCTACGAGCAGTACTTC.

The chain couples TRBV7-2 to TRBJ1-2; 12 bases are shared with TRBD1. CDR1 and CDR2 (germline): SGHTA, FQGNSA. The CDR3 runs to 15 residues. After removal of 6 bases from V and 3 bases from J, the junction contained 5 bases not matched to a gene. CDR3 protein: CASRPGTGGYYGYTF. The CDR3 nucleotides are TGTGCCAGCAGACCAGGGACAGGGGGCTACTATGGCTACACCTTC.

The rearrangement links TRBV7-2 to TRBJ1-5; no definite D call. Looked up from germline, CDR1 is SGHTA and CDR2 is FQGNSA. V was trimmed by 5 bases and J by 2 bases, leaving 7 bases between them. The CDR3 is 13 residues long. In nucleotides, the CDR3 is TGTGCCAGCAGCAGCCGGGGCAATCAGCCCCAGCATTTT. It codes for CASSSRGNQPQHF.

The table lists this clone with a few counts. J is TRBJ2-1 and V is TRBV7-2, with TRBD2 identical over 10 bases. Germline-derived CDR1 and CDR2 are SGHTA and FQGNSA. After removal of 1 base from V and 7 bases from J, the junction contained 10 bases not matched to a gene. The length of the CDR3 is 17 residues. In DNA form, the CDR3 reads TGTGCCAGCAGCTTAGACCCAGCGGGAGGGGTGGTGAATGAGCAGTTCTTC. Encoded protein: CASSLDPAGGVVNEQFF.

The chain carries TRBV5-6 and TRBJ1-2; D might be TRBD1 (5 bases). V lost 1 base and J 7 bases, leaving 17 bases between the germline ends. CDR1 is SGHDT, CDR2 YYEEEE, per germline. The CDR3 has 15 residues. The CDR3 loop reads CASSLTAREGGGYTF. Written as DNA, the CDR3 is TGTGCCAGCAGCTTGACCGCCAGGGAAGGCGGTGGCTACACCTTC.

The chain is built from TRBV5-6 and TRBJ2-7; 7 bases agree with TRBD2. CDR1 and CDR2 from the germline V gene are SGHDT and YYEEEE. Trimming removed 5 bases from V and 5 bases from J; junction bases left unmatched: 10. The CDR3 spans 14 residues. Here the CDR3 reads CASSGAGALDEQYF. The CDR3 nucleotides are TGTGCCAGCAGTGGGGCGGGAGCCCTGGACGAGCAGTACTTC.